Listed below are T cell receptor beta chains from one sample, sequenced in a study of blood T cell repertoires in COVID-19. TCRdb's copy holds only in-frame clones and misses some; the assay was immunoSEQ multiplex PCR. The table includes around 260,000 clones, about 87% detected once. The material sequenced was peripheral blood. The source is a woman in her thirties or forties who had recovered from COVID-19. Both conserved end residues are part of each CDR3. D genes are given only for firm matches. Where a row states a size, it is once, few, many or the class of an expanded clone; other rows omit it.

CDR3nt: TGCGCCAGCAGCCAAGAAAGGGGAGGTCAGCCCCAGCATTTT; CDR3aa: CASSQERGGQPQHF; d_gene: -; abundance: -; j_gene: TRBJ1-5; v_gene: TRBV4-3
CDR3nt: TGTGCCAGCAGTAGGGACAGGGTCAATCAGCCCCAGCATTTT; CDR3aa: CASSRDRVNQPQHF; d_gene: TRBD1; abundance: -; j_gene: TRBJ1-5; v_gene: TRBV6-5
CDR3nt: TGTGCCAGCAGACCGACAGGGGCGTCCTACGAGCAGTACTTC; CDR3aa: CASRPTGASYEQYF; d_gene: TRBD1; abundance: -; j_gene: TRBJ2-7; v_gene: TRBV7-9
CDR3nt: TGTGCCACCAGCAGAGATGTAGAAGGAAACACCATATATTTT; CDR3aa: CATSRDVEGNTIYF; d_gene: -; abundance: -; j_gene: TRBJ1-3; v_gene: TRBV15
CDR3nt: TGTGCCAGCAGTAACTGGGGGGCCAACGTCCTGACTTTC; CDR3aa: CASSNWGANVLTF; d_gene: -; abundance: -; j_gene: TRBJ2-6; v_gene: TRBV12-3/TRBV12-4
CDR3nt: TGTGCCACCTCCCGACTAGGATCATCGGGTAGCACAGATACGCAGTATTTT; CDR3aa: CATSRLGSSGSTDTQYF; d_gene: -; abundance: few; j_gene: TRBJ2-3; v_gene: TRBV19
CDR3nt: TGCAGCGGCCTGGGGGGACAGGGGAAAAACATTCAGTACTTC; CDR3aa: CSGLGGQGKNIQYF; d_gene: TRBD1; abundance: -; j_gene: TRBJ2-4; v_gene: TRBV29-1
CDR3nt: TGTGCCAGCAGTGAAGCAGTAGCGGGGGAGGGTCTGAATGAGCAGTTCTTC; CDR3aa: CASSEAVAGEGLNEQFF; d_gene: TRBD2; abundance: few; j_gene: TRBJ2-1; v_gene: TRBV2
CDR3nt: TGCAGCGCTTTTGGCGGGGATAACTATGGCTACACCTTC; CDR3aa: CSAFGGDNYGYTF; d_gene: -; abundance: -; j_gene: TRBJ1-2; v_gene: TRBV29-1
CDR3nt: TGTGCCAGCAGCCCGATCTGGCGACAGGGAAACACTGAAGCTTTCTTT; CDR3aa: CASSPIWRQGNTEAFF; d_gene: TRBD1; abundance: once; j_gene: TRBJ1-1; v_gene: TRBV5-4
CDR3nt: TGCGCCAGCAGCGACAGGGCGAATGAAAAACTGTTTTTT; CDR3aa: CASSDRANEKLFF; d_gene: TRBD1; abundance: -; j_gene: TRBJ1-4; v_gene: TRBV5-1
CDR3nt: TGTGCCAGCAGCTTAGCTACAGGCGGAAAGACCCAGTACTTC; CDR3aa: CASSLATGGKTQYF; d_gene: -; abundance: -; j_gene: TRBJ2-5; v_gene: TRBV7-2
CDR3nt: TGTGCCAGCAGCATGGGACAGTACGAGCAGTACTTC; CDR3aa: CASSMGQYEQYF; d_gene: TRBD1; abundance: -; j_gene: TRBJ2-7; v_gene: TRBV7-8
CDR3nt: TGTGCCAGCAGCCCCTCTAAGGGGAGGGATGATCAGCCCCAGCATTTT; CDR3aa: CASSPSKGRDDQPQHF; d_gene: -; abundance: -; j_gene: TRBJ1-5; v_gene: TRBV7-9
CDR3nt: TGCAGTGCTAGTAGCCCATGGACTAGCGGGGGCCAATACAATGAGCAGTTCTTC; CDR3aa: CSASSPWTSGGQYNEQFF; d_gene: TRBD2; abundance: -; j_gene: TRBJ2-1; v_gene: TRBV20-1
CDR3nt: TGCGCCACCCCAGGATATCAGGGCTCCTACGAGCAGTACTTC; CDR3aa: CATPGYQGSYEQYF; d_gene: -; abundance: -; j_gene: TRBJ2-7; v_gene: TRBV5-1
CDR3nt: TGTGCCAGCAGCCGGGGCAGAAATCTATATGGCTACACCTTC; CDR3aa: CASSRGRNLYGYTF; d_gene: -; abundance: -; j_gene: TRBJ1-2; v_gene: TRBV3-1/TRBV3-2
CDR3nt: TGTGCCAGCAGCTACCGGGACAGCTATGGCTACACCTTC; CDR3aa: CASSYRDSYGYTF; d_gene: TRBD1; abundance: -; j_gene: TRBJ1-2; v_gene: TRBV7-3
CDR3nt: TGTGCCAGCAGGGACAGGGACCTATCCTACGAGCAGTACTTC; CDR3aa: CASRDRDLSYEQYF; d_gene: TRBD1; abundance: -; j_gene: TRBJ2-7; v_gene: TRBV2
CDR3nt: TGTGCCAGCAGCCCCCCACCGGGTGTGGACACTGAAGCTTTCTTT; CDR3aa: CASSPPPGVDTEAFF; d_gene: -; abundance: -; j_gene: TRBJ1-1; v_gene: TRBV5-4
CDR3nt: TGTGCCAGACGGACTGGCCGGGAGACCCAGTACTTC; CDR3aa: CARRTGRETQYF; d_gene: -; abundance: -; j_gene: TRBJ2-5; v_gene: TRBV2
CDR3nt: TGCGCCAGCAGCTTGTACAGGAGCAGGCCCTACGAGCAGTACTTC; CDR3aa: CASSLYRSRPYEQYF; d_gene: -; abundance: -; j_gene: TRBJ2-7; v_gene: TRBV5-1
CDR3nt: TGTGCCAGCAGTTTACGCTGGGGGGAAGAAGGCTACACCTTC; CDR3aa: CASSLRWGEEGYTF; d_gene: -; abundance: -; j_gene: TRBJ1-2; v_gene: TRBV27
CDR3nt: TGTGCCAGCAGTGAATCGAGAACTAATGAAAAACTGTTTTTT; CDR3aa: CASSESRTNEKLFF; d_gene: -; abundance: -; j_gene: TRBJ1-4; v_gene: TRBV25-1
CDR3nt: TGCGCCAGCAGCCCCCGGACAGCCCATGAGCAGTTCTTC; CDR3aa: CASSPRTAHEQFF; d_gene: -; abundance: -; j_gene: TRBJ2-1; v_gene: TRBV4-1
CDR3nt: TGTGCCAGCAGTTACTCGGACAGTCCACGAGAGCAGTTCTTC; CDR3aa: CASSYSDSPREQFF; d_gene: -; abundance: -; j_gene: TRBJ2-1; v_gene: TRBV6-6
CDR3nt: TGCGCCAGCAGCCTACAGGGGGATGATCAGCCCCAGCATTTT; CDR3aa: CASSLQGDDQPQHF; d_gene: TRBD1; abundance: -; j_gene: TRBJ1-5; v_gene: TRBV5-1
CDR3nt: TGCGCCAGCAGCTCCCAGGGGGCGGGAGATACGCAGTATTTT; CDR3aa: CASSSQGAGDTQYF; d_gene: TRBD1; abundance: -; j_gene: TRBJ2-3; v_gene: TRBV5-1
CDR3nt: TGTGCCTGGAGTGGAGGACAGGGCTGGACTGAAGCTTTCTTT; CDR3aa: CAWSGGQGWTEAFF; d_gene: TRBD1; abundance: -; j_gene: TRBJ1-1; v_gene: TRBV30
CDR3nt: TGTGCCAGCAGACCCCCTCAGGGCTATAATTCACCCCTCCACTTT; CDR3aa: CASRPPQGYNSPLHF; d_gene: -; abundance: -; j_gene: TRBJ1-6; v_gene: TRBV6-5
CDR3nt: TGTGCCAGCAGCTTACGACAGAGCTCCTACGAGCAGTACTTC; CDR3aa: CASSLRQSSYEQYF; d_gene: -; abundance: few; j_gene: TRBJ2-7; v_gene: TRBV5-5
CDR3nt: TGTGCCAGCAGCCAAGATTGGGCCCCAGAGGAAGCTTTCTTT; CDR3aa: CASSQDWAPEEAFF; d_gene: -; abundance: -; j_gene: TRBJ1-1; v_gene: TRBV3-1/TRBV3-2
CDR3nt: TGTGCCAGTAATCCCTCCTCTACAGGGGACTATGGCTACACCTTC; CDR3aa: CASNPSSTGDYGYTF; d_gene: TRBD1; abundance: -; j_gene: TRBJ1-2; v_gene: TRBV19
CDR3nt: TGTGCCAGCAGCCGTAGTGGGGCAGGGGGCTACGAGCAGTACTTC; CDR3aa: CASSRSGAGGYEQYF; d_gene: TRBD1; abundance: -; j_gene: TRBJ2-7; v_gene: TRBV5-8
CDR3nt: TGTGCCAGCAGTCCCTGGGCGGGGGGGCCCGCGAACACCGGGGAGCTGTTTTTT; CDR3aa: CASSPWAGGPANTGELFF; d_gene: TRBD2; abundance: -; j_gene: TRBJ2-2; v_gene: TRBV6-6
CDR3nt: TGTGCCAGCAGCATACCGGGTCCTAATGAAAAACTGTTTTTT; CDR3aa: CASSIPGPNEKLFF; d_gene: -; abundance: -; j_gene: TRBJ1-4; v_gene: TRBV5-5
CDR3nt: TGTGCCAGCAGCCCCTATTACGACACCGGGGAGCTGTTTTTT; CDR3aa: CASSPYYDTGELFF; d_gene: -; abundance: -; j_gene: TRBJ2-2; v_gene: TRBV9
CDR3nt: TGTGCCAGCAGCCTGGCGACAGTTGAGTACTTC; CDR3aa: CASSLATVEYF; d_gene: -; abundance: -; j_gene: TRBJ2-7; v_gene: TRBV5-6
CDR3nt: TGTGCCAGCAGCTTGTTGGACAGGTTGTTCACAGATACGCAGTATTTT; CDR3aa: CASSLLDRLFTDTQYF; d_gene: TRBD1; abundance: -; j_gene: TRBJ2-3; v_gene: TRBV5-6
CDR3nt: TGTGCCTGGAGTGCGGGGGGGGAGCAGTACTTC; CDR3aa: CAWSAGGEQYF; d_gene: TRBD2; abundance: -; j_gene: TRBJ2-7; v_gene: TRBV30
CDR3nt: TGCGCCAGCAGCTTTGGAGGGACGGATGCTTTCTTT; CDR3aa: CASSFGGTDAFF; d_gene: -; abundance: -; j_gene: TRBJ1-1; v_gene: TRBV5-1
CDR3nt: TGCGCCAGCAGCTTGTTACGGGCAGGGGGAATCTACGAGCAGTACTTC; CDR3aa: CASSLLRAGGIYEQYF; d_gene: TRBD1; abundance: -; j_gene: TRBJ2-7; v_gene: TRBV5-1